The sequence of this T cell receptor (beta chain) was determined in a study of cytomegalovirus exposure and HLA in healthy donors. Study details: Earlier, approximately 190 million T cells were analyzed, and 90 million to 140 million unique TCR beta sequences were found among them. Whole-study findings and limits: In an earlier analysis, about 90% or about 30%: the productive usage of most TCR beta V segments. Sequencing depth roughly uniform across donors was assumed in presence/absence analyses.

This CDR3 is 15 amino acids long. From germline, CDR1 is SEHNR and CDR2 FQNEAQ (reference sequence). V dropped 5 bases and J dropped 3 bases, with 16 bases sitting between them. Primers: 60 Vbeta forward and 13 Jbeta reverse. Assay: immunoSEQ multiplex PCR; the TCRdb copy retains only in-frame clones and omits some. The sample holds about 98,000 clones, over 70% seen once. In regard to this clone: What it recognizes is unknown.

This TCR was sampled from a man in his late teens or twenties in good health and CMV-seropositive. The rearrangement uses TRBV7-9 and TRBJ1-2; no firm D call. What was sequenced was PBMCs. The CDR3 DNA reads TGTGCCAGCAGCCCAGCTGAGCGGGCGGACTATGGCTACACCTTC. It is translated as CASSPAERADYGYTF.